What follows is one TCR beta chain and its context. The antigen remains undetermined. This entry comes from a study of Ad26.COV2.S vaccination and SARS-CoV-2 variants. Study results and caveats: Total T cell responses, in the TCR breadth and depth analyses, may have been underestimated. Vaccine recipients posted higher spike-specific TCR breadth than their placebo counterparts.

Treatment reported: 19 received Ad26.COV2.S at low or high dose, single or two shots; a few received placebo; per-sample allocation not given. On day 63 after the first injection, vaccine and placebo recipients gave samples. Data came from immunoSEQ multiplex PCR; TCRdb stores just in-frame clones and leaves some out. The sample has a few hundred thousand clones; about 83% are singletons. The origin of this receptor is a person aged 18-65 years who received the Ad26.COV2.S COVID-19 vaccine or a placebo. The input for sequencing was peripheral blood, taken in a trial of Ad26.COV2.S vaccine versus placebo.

CDR3 nucleotide sequence: TGTGCCTGGAGCGAGGGAGCTAACTATGGCTACACCTTC. Amino acid sequence: CAWSEGANYGYTF. This sequence joins TRBV30 and TRBJ1-2; D is unclear. In germline, CDR1 is GTSNPN, CDR2 SVGIG (reference sequence). V lost 3 bases and J lost 0, with 8 bases in between. The CDR3 runs 13 residues.